This is a list of T cell receptor beta chains from one sample in a study of cytomegalovirus exposure and HLA in healthy donors. Some clones are missing from TCRdb's copy, which holds only in-frame ones; the method was immunoSEQ multiplex PCR. The sample lists 140,000 to 150,000 clones, around 59% occurring once. The sequencing input was PBMCs. These receptors were taken from a male donor in good health and CMV-seronegative. Each CDR3 is given with its conserved first and last residue. The D gene is left open where the match is weak. Not all rows give a size; the values are once, few, many and, for expanded clones, a class.

>once|TRBD1|TRBV5-1|TRBJ2-5
TGCGCCAGCAGCTTGACGACAGGGGGCGTGGAGACCCAGTACTTC
CASSLTTGGVETQYF
>once|NA|TRBV11-1|TRBJ2-7
TGTGCCAGCAGCCCCGGAAGTACAGGAAACTCCTACGAGCAGTACTTC
CASSPGSTGNSYEQYF
>NA|TRBD1|TRBV19|TRBJ1-6
TGTGCCAGTAGTCCCGACCGACAGGGCCCCTATAATTCACCCCTCCACTTT
CASSPDRQGPYNSPLHF
>few|NA|TRBV4-1|TRBJ2-3
TGCGCCAGCAGCCAAGATGGCAGGGGCACAGATACGCAGTATTTT
CASSQDGRGTDTQYF
>NA|TRBD1|TRBV2|TRBJ2-1
TGTGCCAGCAGTGAAGCAGCTCAGACAGGGGATGTATACAATGAGCAGTTCTTC
CASSEAAQTGDVYNEQFF
>NA|TRBD1|TRBV27|TRBJ2-5
TGTGCCAGCAGTTTTACAGGGGACCGCCGCGGGGAGACCCAGTACTTC
CASSFTGDRRGETQYF
>few|NA|TRBV5-6|TRBJ1-3
TGTGCCAGCAGCTGGGACACCGGAGGAAACACCATATATTTT
CASSWDTGGNTIYF
>NA|TRBD2|TRBV2|TRBJ2-5
TGTGCCAGCACCACAGGGGCGGGGGGGCCGGAAGAGACCCAGTACTTC
CASTTGAGGPEETQYF
>NA|TRBD1|TRBV9|TRBJ2-7
TGTGCCAGCAGCGTAACCGGGACAGAGACCTACGAGCAGTACTTC
CASSVTGTETYEQYF
>NA|TRBD1|TRBV28|TRBJ1-2
TGTGCCAGCAGGATCGACAGGGGAAGCGGCTACACCTTC
CASRIDRGSGYTF
>few|NA|TRBV7-2|TRBJ2-7
TGTGCCAGCAGCTTAACCGACCGGGACTTGGCACAGTACTTC
CASSLTDRDLAQYF
>NA|TRBD1|TRBV5-1|TRBJ2-1
TGCGCCAGCAGCCCCGGGACAGGGGGAGACGGTGAGCAGTTCTTC
CASSPGTGGDGEQFF
>few|NA|TRBV5-8|TRBJ1-1
TGTGCCAGCAGCTTGGGTCAGGCTACTGAAGCTTTCTTT
CASSLGQATEAFF
>few|NA|TRBV6-5|TRBJ1-2
TGTGCCAGCAGCCCACCCCTTGGACAGAACTATGGCTACACCTTC
CASSPPLGQNYGYTF
>NA|NA|TRBV18|TRBJ2-7
TGTGCCAGCTCACCGGAACTGACACCCACCTACGAGCAGTACTTC
CASSPELTPTYEQYF
>NA|TRBD1|TRBV7-2|TRBJ1-5
TGTGCCAGCAGCCCGTCGACAGGGAATGGGTTTCAGCCCCAGCATTTT
CASSPSTGNGFQPQHF
>few|TRBD1|TRBV6-5|TRBJ2-7
TGTGCCAGCAGTTCCACATCGACAGGGGGGATCTACGAGCAGTACTTC
CASSSTSTGGIYEQYF
>NA|NA|TRBV18|TRBJ2-2
TGTGCCAGCTCACCACGCACAGGGCCCGGGGAGCTGTTTTTT
CASSPRTGPGELFF
>NA|NA|TRBV19|TRBJ2-7
TGTGCCAGTAGTACCCCGGACTTTTACGAGCAGTACTTC
CASSTPDFYEQYF
>few|TRBD1|TRBV10-1|TRBJ2-7
TGCGCCAGCAGTGAGTACAGGGGAAGCTCCTACGAGCAGTACTTC
CASSEYRGSSYEQYF
>NA|TRBD1|TRBV5-4|TRBJ1-2
TGTGCCAGCAGCTCCATGCAGGGGGCGGACTATGGCTACACCTTC
CASSSMQGADYGYTF
>NA|NA|TRBV30|TRBJ2-7
TGTGCCTGGAGTCAGGGGCCCTACGAGCAGTACTTC
CAWSQGPYEQYF
>NA|TRBD1|TRBV18|TRBJ1-5
TGTGCCAGCTCACCGGAGCAGGGGGCTAGCCAGCCCCAGCATTTT
CASSPEQGASQPQHF
>NA|NA|TRBV19|TRBJ1-2
TGTGCCAGTAGTATTGGCTTCGATGGCTACACCTTC
CASSIGFDGYTF
>few|NA|TRBV19|TRBJ1-4
TGTGCCAGTAGTATGAGGGGGACACTCATGAAACTGTTTTTT
CASSMRGTLMKLFF
>NA|TRBD1|TRBV29-1|TRBJ2-3
TGCAGCGTCGGGGACAGGGGGAGCACAGATACGCAGTATTTT
CSVGDRGSTDTQYF
>NA|TRBD1|TRBV30|TRBJ1-2
TGTGCCTGGAGTGAGGACAGGTCCTATGGCTACACCTTC
CAWSEDRSYGYTF
>few|NA|TRBV7-9|TRBJ1-1
TGTGCCAGCAGCTTAGGGGCAGAGGAAGCTTTCTTT
CASSLGAEEAFF
>NA|NA|TRBV18|TRBJ1-6
TGTGCCAGCTCACCATTACAGGAGTCACCCCTCCACTTT
CASSPLQESPLHF
>few|NA|TRBV7-9|TRBJ1-5
TGTGCCAGCAGCTTAACAGGTGGTAGCAATCAGCCCCAGCATTTT
CASSLTGGSNQPQHF
>NA|NA|TRBV28|TRBJ1-5
TGTGCCAGCAGACAGGACTATAGCAATCAGCCCCAGCATTTT
CASRQDYSNQPQHF
>NA|TRBD1|TRBV4-3|TRBJ2-7
TGCGCCAGCAGCCAAGAGGGTGGACAGGGGTTCCCCTACGAGCAGTACTTC
CASSQEGGQGFPYEQYF
>NA|TRBD1|TRBV19|TRBJ2-2
TGTGCCAGTAGTTCAGACAGGGGGCTACGGACCGGGGAGCTGTTTTTT
CASSSDRGLRTGELFF
>NA|TRBD1|TRBV10-3|TRBJ1-1
TGTGCCATCAAGAGGGACAGGGGGCAAGAGAACACTGAAGCTTTCTTT
CAIKRDRGQENTEAFF
>NA|NA|TRBV7-5|TRBJ2-7
TGTGTCAGAAGGCCCCTCCCGTGGGGGGGGAACCCCTACGAGCAGTACTTC
CVRRPLPWGGNPYEQYF
>NA|NA|TRBV29-1|TRBJ1-1
TGCAGCGTTGGCGGGTCTGAAGCTTTCTTT
CSVGGSEAFF
>NA|NA|TRBV5-6|TRBJ2-3
TGTGCCAGCAGTGACGTTCAGGGTCAAGGAGATACGCAGTATTTT
CASSDVQGQGDTQYF
>NA|TRBD1|TRBV6-1|TRBJ2-5
TGTGCCAGCAGAGGGACAGGGGTTGAGACCCAGTACTTC
CASRGTGVETQYF
>few|TRBD1|TRBV7-2|TRBJ2-3
TGTGCCAGCAGCTTGCCCTCCGGGACAGGCACAGATACGCAGTATTTT
CASSLPSGTGTDTQYF
>NA|TRBD1|TRBV30|TRBJ1-4
TGTGCCTGGAGTTTTACAGGGGGTGGTTATGAAAAACTGTTTTTT
CAWSFTGGGYEKLFF
>few|NA|TRBV2|TRBJ1-2
TGTGCCAGCAGACCGGGACACAGCCGGGCTAACTATGGCTACACCTTC
CASRPGHSRANYGYTF